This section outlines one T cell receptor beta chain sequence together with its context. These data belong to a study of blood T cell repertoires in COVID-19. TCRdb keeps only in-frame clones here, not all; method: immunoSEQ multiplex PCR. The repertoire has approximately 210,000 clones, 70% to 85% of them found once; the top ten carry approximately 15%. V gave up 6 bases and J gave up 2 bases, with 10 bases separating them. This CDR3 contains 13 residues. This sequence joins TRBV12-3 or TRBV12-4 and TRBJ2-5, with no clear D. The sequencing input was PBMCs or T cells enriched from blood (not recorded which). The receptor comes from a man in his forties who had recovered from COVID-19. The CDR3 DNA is TGTGCCAGCAGCCGAACAGAGCAAGAGACCCAGTACTTC. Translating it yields CASSRTEQETQYF.